The 29 T cell receptor beta chains given below trace back to one sample, sequenced in a study of regulatory T cells. Study outcomes and limitations: Hydrophobic residues at CDR3 positions 6 and 7 were enriched in conventional CD4+ T cells of CD3G-deficient patients.

The antigens for these receptors are not known. The primer mix had 52 TRBV and 13 TRBJ primers. Here immunoSEQ multiplex PCR was the method, and the copy in TCRdb shows in-frame clones only, minus some. The sample contains tens of thousands of clones, over 75% of which appear only once. Sequencing used conventional CD4+ T cells sorted from blood. Source of these receptors: a person aged 18 to 30 with CD3G deficiency.

The chain links TRBV13 to TRBJ2-7, with TRBD1 matching 9 bases. Trimming cost V 5 bases and J 2 bases; bases outside gene matches: 16. The CDR3 is 18 residues long. Looked up from germline, CDR1 is PRHDT and CDR2 is FYEKMQ (reference sequence). The CDR3, as DNA: TGTGCCAGCAGCCGCCGGGACAGGGAGAATTTGGGGGCCTACGAGCAGTACTTC. Translation: CASSRRDRENLGAYEQYF. The full variable domain, rest sourced from reference TRBV13 and TRBJ2-7, is AAGVIQSPRHLIKEKRETATLKCYPIPRHDTVYWYQQGPGQDPQFLISFYEKMQSDKGSIPDRFSAQQFSDYHSELNMSSLELGDSALYFCASSRRDRENLGAYEQYFGPGTRLTVT.

The V gene is TRBV28, the J gene TRBJ2-1; D not resolved. Germline loops: CDR1 MDHEN, CDR2 SYDVKM. The CDR3 consists of 12 residues. Trimming pared 2 bases from V and 7 bases from J, leaving 6 bases between. The CDR3 DNA reads as TGTGCCAGCAGTTTAGGAGAAAATGAGCAGTTCTTC. This encodes CASSLGENEQFF.

This clone was picked up one time. The chain recombines TRBV11-2 with TRBJ1-1, with unresolved D. CDR3 length: 15 amino acids. The germline V gene has CDR1 SGHAT and CDR2 FQNNGV. V was pared by 5 bases and J by 8 bases, with 21 bases between. In nucleotides, the CDR3 is TGTGCCAGCAGCCCCACGGGGAAGAGCCTTGGGGAAGCTTTCTTT. This encodes CASSPTGKSLGEAFF.

This chain links TRBV28 with TRBJ2-7; no definite D call. The CDR3 has 13 residues. CDR1 is MDHEN and CDR2 is SYDVKM in the germline V gene. With 3 bases removed from V and 6 bases from J, the gap between germline ends came to 12 bases. The CDR3 sequence is CASSFHVTPEQYF. The CDR3 region has the DNA TGTGCCAGCAGTTTTCATGTCACCCCCGAGCAGTACTTC.

The table lists this clone with a count of one. V is TRBV5-1 and J is TRBJ2-1; 7 nucleotides align to TRBD2. Germline CDR1 reads SGHRS; CDR2 reads YFSETQ. V trimming: 3 bases; J trimming: 6 bases; junction bases outside the gene matches: 9. The CDR3 has 15 amino acids. The CDR3 sequence: CASSSGRIQVNEQFF. CDR3 DNA: TGCGCCAGCAGCTCCGGGAGGATACAGGTCAATGAGCAGTTCTTC.

The rearrangement uses TRBV28 and TRBJ2-7; no clear D gene. Deletions cut 2 bases from V and 9 bases from J, with 20 bases between. There are 15 residues in the CDR3. CDR1 is MDHEN, CDR2 SYDVKM, per germline. CDR3 bases: TGTGCCAGCAGTTTAGGCAGCACCTCTACGATGGGGCAGTACTTC. It translates to CASSLGSTSTMGQYF.

The chain's CDR3 is CASSLMTSGGYNEQFF. The DNA for the CDR3 is TGCGCCAGCAGCCTTATGACTAGCGGGGGATACAATGAGCAGTTCTTC. This chain joins TRBV5-1 and TRBJ2-1; 12 bases fit TRBD2. The ends lost 4 bases at V and 4 bases at J; junction bases unmatched: 6. CDR3 length: 16 residues. In germline, CDR1 is SGHRS, CDR2 YFSETQ.

This sequence joins TRBV18 and TRBJ2-2, with unresolved D. The CDR3 is made up of 13 amino acids. Germline CDR1 reads KGHSH; CDR2 reads LQKENI. V was trimmed by 3 bases and J by 3 bases, leaving 5 bases between them. CDR3 coding DNA: TGTGCCAGCTCACCCAGACACACCGGGGAGCTGTTTTTT. Its translation is CASSPRHTGELFF.

This chain uses TRBV5-6 with TRBJ2-1; D is uncertain. In germline, CDR1 is SGHDT, CDR2 YYEEEE. The CDR3 is made up of 12 amino acids. V lost 4 bases to trimming and J lost 5 bases, with 7 bases between them. The CDR3 here is CASSHRHNEQFF. In DNA form, the CDR3 reads TGTGCCAGCAGCCACCGCCACAATGAGCAGTTCTTC.

The rearrangement links TRBV28 to TRBJ2-7, with 7 bases aligning to TRBD2. There are 15 residues in the CDR3. Per germline, CDR1 MDHEN and CDR2 SYDVKM. J lost 0 bases, V lost 3 bases, and 5 bases had no gene match. CDR3: CASSLGGAASYEQYF. In DNA form, the CDR3 reads TGTGCCAGCAGTTTGGGAGGGGCCGCCTCCTACGAGCAGTACTTC.

This clone was found once. The V and J genes are TRBV10-2 and TRBJ1-4, with TRBD1 as a possible D gene (5 bases). CDR1 is WSHSY, CDR2 SAAADI, per germline. Trimming pared 6 bases from V and 8 bases from J, leaving 13 bases between. CDR3 length equals 13 residues. Here the CDR3 reads CASRGPGEEKLFF. The CDR3 DNA sequence: TGCGCCAGCAGGGGACCGGGGGAAGAAAAACTGTTTTTT.

J is TRBJ2-7 and V is TRBV11-2; tentatively, D is TRBD1 or TRBD2 (6 bases each). This CDR3 has 15 amino acids. The germline V gene encodes CDR1 SGHAT and CDR2 FQNNGV. Trimming shortened V by 2 bases and J by 2 bases, and 13 bases separated the two germline ends. Here the CDR3 reads CASSLNEGGTYEQYF. CDR3 nucleotides: TGTGCCAGCAGCTTAAATGAGGGGGGAACCTACGAGCAGTACTTC.

This chain links TRBV21-1 with TRBJ2-4; the table calls TRBD2, which could not be checked here. TRBV21-1 is deemed a pseudogene. CDR3 length: 16 amino acids. The CDR3 DNA sequence: TGTGCCAGCAGCCCACCCTTCGGGGGGTATAAAAACATTCAGTACTTC. Translation: CASSPPFGGYKNIQYF.

This clone was observed a handful of times. J is TRBJ2-1 and V is TRBV5-1; 12 bases fit TRBD2. The CDR3 sequence is 15 residues long. The germline gives CDR1 SGHRS, CDR2 YFSETQ. J lost 2 bases, V lost 5 bases, and 2 bases had no gene match. In DNA, the CDR3 is TGCGCCAGCAGTCGGACTAGCGGGACCTACAATGAGCAGTTCTTC. Translating it yields CASSRTSGTYNEQFF.

Of note for this clone: Within the sample, other DNA sequences also encode this same CDR3. The chain joins TRBV18 to TRBJ1-1; D is uncertain. This CDR3 has 13 amino acids. The germline V gene has CDR1 KGHSH and CDR2 LQKENI. V lost 3 bases and J lost 2, with 7 bases in between. The CDR3 nucleotides read TGTGCCAGCTCACCCCACCTAAACACTGAAGCTTTCTTT. Translating it yields CASSPHLNTEAFF.

V and J are TRBV10-3 and TRBJ2-1, with 8 bases identical to TRBD2. Trimming at V came to 10 bases and at J to 6 bases, leaving 5 bases not matched to a gene. CDR1 is ENHRY and CDR2 is SYGVKD in the germline V gene. The CDR3 consists of 12 residues. This CDR3 reads CATSTSANEQFF. CDR3 in DNA: TGTGCCACTTCGACTAGCGCCAATGAGCAGTTCTTC.

J is TRBJ2-3 and V is TRBV5-1; no firm D call. CDR1 is SGHRS, CDR2 YFSETQ, per germline. This CDR3 has 15 residues. Deletions cut 0 bases from V and 1 base from J, with 9 bases between. Here the CDR3 DNA reads TGCGCCAGCAGCTTGGCGGCCGACCGCACAGATACGCAGTATTTT. Its translation is CASSLAADRTDTQYF.

The chain uses TRBV28 and TRBJ1-5; 7 nucleotides match TRBD1. J lost 2 bases, V lost 1 base, and 5 bases had no gene match. The CDR3 has 16 residues. In germline, CDR1 is MDHEN, CDR2 SYDVKM. Written as DNA, the CDR3 is TGTGCCAGCAGTTTATCGACAGGGATTCGCAATCAGCCCCAGCATTTT. It translates to CASSLSTGIRNQPQHF. The variable domain in full, with the rest retrieved from reference TRBV28 and TRBJ1-5, is DVKVTQSSRYLVKRTGEKVFLECVQDMDHENMFWYRQDPGLGLRLIYFSYDVKMKEKGDIPEGYSVSREKKERFSLILESASTNQTSMYLCASSLSTGIRNQPQHFGDGTRLSIL.

This chain links TRBV5-1 with TRBJ1-1; D is uncertain. V was trimmed by 4 bases and J by 1 base, leaving 11 bases between them. Germline values: CDR1 SGHRS, CDR2 YFSETQ. The length of the CDR3 is 14 residues. CDR3 in DNA: TGCGCCAGCAGCCTACAGAGCCCGAACACTGAAGCTTTCTTT. This translates into CASSLQSPNTEAFF.

V usage is TRBV6-1 and J usage is TRBJ2-7; possible D gene TRBD2, 5 bases. Germline V gene data show CDR1 as MNHNS and CDR2 as SASEGT. Trimming shortened V by 4 bases and J by 0 bases, and 13 bases separated the two germline ends. This CDR3 has 15 amino acids. CDR3 in amino acids: CASSGGLEASYEQYF. CDR3 in DNA: TGTGCCAGCAGTGGAGGGCTAGAAGCCTCCTACGAGCAGTACTTC.

This clone has only one observation. This chain connects TRBV6-1 to TRBJ2-7; D possibly matches TRBD1 or TRBD2 (6 bases each). V gave up 6 bases and J gave up 4 bases, with 13 bases separating them. CDR3 size: 13 residues. Looked up from germline, CDR1 is MNHNS and CDR2 is SASEGT. The CDR3 is CASRAAGTYEQYF. In DNA form, the CDR3 reads TGTGCCAGCAGGGCCGCGGGGACATACGAGCAGTACTTC.

The V call is TRBV7-9, the J call TRBJ2-7; 9 bases fit TRBD1. The CDR3 has 15 amino acids. V was pared by 5 bases and J by 3 bases, with 8 bases of the junction left unmatched. Germline values: CDR1 SEHNR, CDR2 FQNEAQ (reference sequence). CDR3 loop: CASSLTGQGYYEQYF. DNA for the CDR3: TGTGCCAGCAGCCTTACGGGACAGGGTTACTACGAGCAGTACTTC.

Only one count was recorded for this clone. This rearrangement joins TRBV19 to TRBJ1-4, with TRBD1 as a possible D gene (6 bases). V dropped 3 bases and J dropped 8 bases, with 16 bases sitting between them. The germline V gene encodes CDR1 LNHDA and CDR2 SQIVND (reference sequence). CDR3 length equals 15 residues. CDR3 sequence (DNA): TGTGCCAGTAGTATCGGAGGGGGACGGCTGGAAAAACTGTTTTTT. Translated, it gives CASSIGGGRLEKLFF.

This clone was seen a handful of times. This chain joins TRBV30 and TRBJ2-7; the D gene is possibly TRBD2 (6 bases). CDR3 length: 11 residues. The germline gives CDR1 GTSNPN, CDR2 SVGIG (reference sequence). The chain's CDR3 is CVGGGTYEQYF. CDR3 bases: TGTGTGGGCGGAGGGACCTACGAGCAGTACTTC.

J is TRBJ2-7 and V is TRBV28; D may match TRBD1 or TRBD2 (5 bases each). Germline CDR1 reads MDHEN; CDR2 reads SYDVKM. The CDR3 has 19 amino acids. V dropped 5 bases and J dropped 5 bases, with 31 bases sitting between them. The CDR3 DNA reads as TGTGCCAGCAGTCCATGGGCTCCCTTTACAGGTCTGTTCGGGGACGAGCAGTACTTC. This codes for CASSPWAPFTGLFGDEQYF.

The rearrangement joins TRBV28 to TRBJ1-2; TRBD1 aligns across 12 bases. Losses at the gene ends were 5 bases for V and 9 bases for J; bases not matched to a gene: 10. Germline V gene sequence: CDR1 MDHEN, CDR2 SYDVKM. The CDR3 spans 15 residues. CDR3 sequence reads: CASSRNTGQGASYTF. The CDR3 region has the DNA TGTGCCAGCAGTCGCAACACGGGACAGGGGGCGAGCTACACCTTC.

This clone was detected only once. The rearrangement joins TRBV28 to TRBJ2-1; D might be TRBD2 (7 bases). V was shortened by 9 bases and J by 0 bases, with 15 bases between the two germline ends. Per the germline V gene, CDR1 is MDHEN and CDR2 is SYDVKM. This CDR3 has 15 amino acids. CDR3: CASKGGGRSYNEQFF. CDR3 in DNA: TGTGCCAGTAAGGGGGGAGGGCGCTCCTACAATGAGCAGTTCTTC.

The chain employs TRBV23-1 and TRBJ1-1; the D is unclear. TRBV23-1 is recorded as an ORF, its role being uncertain. This CDR3 comprises 15 residues. Trimming cost V 6 bases and J 4 bases, with 18 bases left between them. This chain's CDR3 is CASRKRVGRATEAFF. In nucleotides, the CDR3 is TGCGCCAGCAGAAAAAGGGTAGGGCGGGCCACTGAAGCTTTCTTT.

The chain combines TRBV11-1 with TRBJ2-1, with D possibly being TRBD2 (6 bases). The V gene lost 5 bases and the J gene lost 4 bases, with 9 bases spanning the gap. Germline CDR1 SGHAT, CDR2 FQDESV (reference sequence). The CDR3 extends over 13 amino acids. DNA of the CDR3: TGTGCCAGCAGCCAAGGGACTTACAATGAGCAGTTCTTC. Its protein is CASSQGTYNEQFF.